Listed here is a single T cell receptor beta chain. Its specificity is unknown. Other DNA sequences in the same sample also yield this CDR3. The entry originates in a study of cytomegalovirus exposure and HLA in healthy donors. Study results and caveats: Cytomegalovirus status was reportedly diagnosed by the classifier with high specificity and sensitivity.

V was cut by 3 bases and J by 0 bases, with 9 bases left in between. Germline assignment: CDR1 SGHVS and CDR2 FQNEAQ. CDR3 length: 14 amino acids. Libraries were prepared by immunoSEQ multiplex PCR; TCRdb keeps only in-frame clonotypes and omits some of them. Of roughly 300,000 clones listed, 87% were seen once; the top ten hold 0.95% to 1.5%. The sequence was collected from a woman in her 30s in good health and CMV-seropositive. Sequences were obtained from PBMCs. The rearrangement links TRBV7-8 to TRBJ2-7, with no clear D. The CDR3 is CASSFSGSSYEQYF. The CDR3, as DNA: TGTGCCAGCAGCTTTTCTGGGTCCTCCTACGAGCAGTACTTC.